This passage covers 13 T cell receptor beta chains from one sample sequenced in a study of T cells after yellow fever vaccination. MiXCR was run by TCRdb on the 5' RACE reads, yielding one entry per CDR3 protein. This table has approximately 510,000 distinct CDR3 sequences, around a fifth appearing once. This specimen was PBMCs, taken approximately 20 days after the first yellow fever vaccination. Every receptor here comes from a man aged 18 to 30 who received the YFV17D yellow fever vaccine.

This clonotype was seen a few times. V is TRBV4-3 and J is TRBJ1-3; the match to TRBD1 covers 9 bases. The germline V gene has CDR1 LGHNA and CDR2 YSLEER. With V trimmed by 0 bases and J by 3 bases, 15 bases remained unmatched. The CDR3 consists of 20 residues. The DNA of the CDR3 is TGCGCCAGCAGCCAAGACGTGATCCCGGGACAGGGTCCGGGTGGAAACACCATATATTTT. Amino acids: CASSQDVIPGQGPGGNTIYF.

This clonotype has a handful of counts. The chain links TRBV28 to TRBJ2-3; TRBD2 aligns across 12 bases. Germline values: CDR1 MDHEN, CDR2 SYDVKM. Trimming at V came to 3 bases and at J to 0 bases, leaving 7 bases not matched to a gene. The CDR3 extends over 18 amino acids. The CDR3 sequence: CASSFWTSGDTSTDTQYF. For the CDR3, the DNA is TGTGCCAGCAGTTTTTGGACTAGCGGGGATACTAGCACAGATACGCAGTATTTT.

V gene TRBV28 combines with J gene TRBJ2-7; D ambiguous. Trimming took 10 bases from V and 6 from J, leaving 16 bases between them. CDR3 size: 12 residues. Germline V gene lookup returns CDR1 MDHEN and CDR2 SYDVKM. The CDR3 coding sequence is TGTGCCACCTCCCCCTCGGGTCTCGAGCAGTACTTC. Protein: CATSPSGLEQYF.

The chain couples TRBV18 to TRBJ1-4; D uncertain. Deletions cut 3 bases from V and 0 bases from J, with 11 bases between. CDR1 is KGHSH and CDR2 is LQKENI in the germline V gene. The CDR3 is made up of 16 amino acids. The CDR3 DNA reads TGTGCCAGCTCACCCTACGGACGGGCAACTAATGAAAAACTGTTTTTT. Residues: CASSPYGRATNEKLFF.

CDR3 nucleotide sequence: TGCAGTGCTAGAGAAGTCGGTGAAGCAGCTAATGAAAAACTGTTTTTT. Translated, it gives CSAREVGEAANEKLFF. V and J are TRBV20-1 and TRBJ1-4; no reliable D call. The CDR3 totals 16 residues. V was shortened by 0 bases and J by 3 bases, with 14 bases between the two germline ends. CDR1 and CDR2 (germline): DFQATT, SNEGSKA (reference sequence).

This clonotype was picked up a small number of times. This chain connects TRBV6-2 or TRBV6-3 to TRBJ2-1, with a tentative D call TRBD2 (6 bases). This CDR3 contains 13 residues. Trimming cost V 1 base and J 10 bases, with 11 bases left between them. From germline, CDR1 is MNHEY and CDR2 SVGEGT. CDR3 nucleotides: TGTGCCAGCAGTTACTTGGTGGCGGGAGAGCAGTTCTTC. It encodes CASSYLVAGEQFF.

This chain uses TRBV9 with TRBJ1-1; no clear D. The CDR3 is made up of 14 amino acids. Trimming removed 4 bases at V and 5 bases at J, with 15 bases between. Per the germline V gene, CDR1 is SGDLS and CDR2 is YYNGEE. The CDR3 DNA reads TGTGCCAGCAGCCTTGGGTTGGAGGCGACTGAAGCTTTCTTT. Its translation is CASSLGLEATEAFF. Full variable domain (outside the CDR3, taken from reference TRBV9 and TRBJ1-1): DSGVTQTPKHLITATGQRVTLRCSPRSGDLSVYWYQQSLDQGLQFLIQYYNGEERAKGNILERFSAQQFPDLHSELNLSSLELGDSALYFCASSLGLEATEAFFGQGTRLTVV.

In the case of this clonotype: This may arise from a read error, as a much more abundant clone is one base away. The rearrangement links TRBV2 to TRBJ2-5; 8 nucleotides agree with TRBD1. Germline values: CDR1 SNHLY, CDR2 FYNNEI. CDR3 length: 13 residues. Germline trimming cut 6 bases from V and 1 base from J; bases unmatched to any gene: 1. For the CDR3, the DNA is TGTGCCAGCAGGGGACAGGTCCAAGAGACCCAGTACTTC. Translation: CASRGQVQETQYF.

The chain carries TRBV25-1 and TRBJ1-1; D ambiguous. CDR3 length equals 13 residues. Trimming took 6 bases from V and 6 from J, leaving 14 bases between them. Germline lookup yields CDR1 MGHDK and CDR2 SYGVNS. CDR3 DNA sequence: TGTGCCAGCAGGGACCAGGTGAGGGCTGAAGCTTTCTTT. It yields the protein CASRDQVRAEAFF.

This clonotype was counted ten times or more. The V call is TRBV7-6, the J call TRBJ2-1, with D possibly TRBD2 on 5 matching bases. The CDR3 contains 13 residues. V gave up 2 bases and J gave up 7 bases, with 9 bases separating them. Germline CDR1 is SGHVS and CDR2 is FNYEAQ. CDR3 amino acids: CASSLIGGNEQFF. In nucleotides, the CDR3 is TGTGCCAGCAGCTTAATAGGCGGGAATGAGCAGTTCTTC.

This clonotype was picked up a small number of times. The CDR3 sequence: CASSPTTGNSPLHF. The CDR3 coding sequence is TGTGCCAGCAGTCCTACAACGGGAAATTCACCCCTCCACTTT. The chain links TRBV7-6 to TRBJ1-6; D unclear. There are 14 residues in the CDR3. Germline V gives CDR1 SGHVS, CDR2 FNYEAQ. Trimming left V 6 bases short and J 7 bases short, with 13 bases between.

The rearrangement links TRBV6-6 to TRBJ1-1; 7 bases match TRBD1. The CDR3 sequence is 13 residues long. CDR1 is MNHNY, CDR2 SVGAGI, per germline (reference sequence). With 6 bases clipped from V and 4 bases from J, the junction kept 5 bases outside the gene matches. CDR3 in amino acids: CASRLTGTTEAFF. CDR3 in DNA: TGTGCCAGCAGATTGACAGGGACCACTGAAGCTTTCTTT.

The chain employs TRBV12-3 or TRBV12-4 and TRBJ2-5; 11 bases are a match to TRBD1. J lost 1 base, V lost 4 bases, and 5 bases had no gene match. The CDR3 is made up of 16 amino acids. The DNA for the CDR3 is TGTGCCAGCAGTTGGCGGACAGGGGGCGGCCAAGAGACCCAGTACTTC. Translating gives CASSWRTGGGQETQYF.